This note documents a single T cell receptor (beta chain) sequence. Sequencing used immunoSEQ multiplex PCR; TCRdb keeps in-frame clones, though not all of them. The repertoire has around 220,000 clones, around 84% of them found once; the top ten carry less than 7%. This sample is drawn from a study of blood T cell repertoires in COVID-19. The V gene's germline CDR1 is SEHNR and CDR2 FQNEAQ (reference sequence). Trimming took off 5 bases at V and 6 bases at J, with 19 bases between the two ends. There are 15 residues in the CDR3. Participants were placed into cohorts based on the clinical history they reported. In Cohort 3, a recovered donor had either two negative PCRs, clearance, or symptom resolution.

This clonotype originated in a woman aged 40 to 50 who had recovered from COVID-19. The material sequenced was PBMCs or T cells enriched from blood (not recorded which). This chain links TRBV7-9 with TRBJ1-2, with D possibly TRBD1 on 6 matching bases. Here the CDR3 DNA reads TGTGCCAGCAGCCCTTACAGGGCCCCTGGGGATGGCTACACCTTC. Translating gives CASSPYRAPGDGYTF.